This is a list of T cell receptor beta chains from one sample in a study of T-cell memory formation after mild COVID-19. TCRdb re-called the 5' RACE reads through MiXCR, storing one row per CDR3 protein. Of about 210,000 distinct CDR3 sequences in the sample, 10% to 13% were seen once. Source material: PBMCs or a T cell subset sorted from them (not recorded which). All receptors come from a man younger than 35 who had mild COVID-19 (a few samples of this study predate the infection). Cell type and time point are not known. The CDR3 runs from the conserved cysteine through the conserved F or W. The order of the fields is CDR3 length, D gene, V gene, clone size, J gene, CDR3 protein, CDR3 DNA. D genes are given only for firm matches. Not every row has a clone size; where given, it reads once, few, many or a size class.

CDR3 length: 12
D gene: -
V gene: TRBV25-1
clone size: -
J gene: TRBJ1-2
CDR3 protein: CASMNRVDGYTF
CDR3 DNA: TGTGCCAGCATGAACAGGGTTGATGGCTACACCTTC

CDR3 length: 13
D gene: TRBD1
V gene: TRBV12-3/TRBV12-4
clone size: -
J gene: TRBJ2-5
CDR3 protein: CASSFQGEETQYF
CDR3 DNA: TGTGCCAGCAGTTTCCAGGGGGAAGAGACCCAGTACTTC

CDR3 length: 16
D gene: TRBD2
V gene: TRBV20-1
clone size: few
J gene: TRBJ2-3
CDR3 protein: CSAHWTSSTPGDTQYF
CDR3 DNA: TGCAGTGCCCACTGGACTAGCTCAACTCCAGGCGATACGCAGTATTTT

CDR3 length: 15
D gene: -
V gene: TRBV6-5
clone size: -
J gene: TRBJ2-5
CDR3 protein: CASSYSPEGQETQYF
CDR3 DNA: TGTGCCAGCAGTTACTCGCCCGAGGGGCAAGAGACCCAGTACTTC

CDR3 length: 14
D gene: -
V gene: TRBV7-2
clone size: -
J gene: TRBJ1-4
CDR3 protein: CASSLTGPDEKLFF
CDR3 DNA: TGTGCCAGCAGCTTAACGGGGCCCGATGAAAAACTGTTTTTT

CDR3 length: 15
D gene: -
V gene: TRBV12-3/TRBV12-4
clone size: few
J gene: TRBJ1-6
CDR3 protein: CASSPRRALNSPLHF
CDR3 DNA: TGTGCCAGCAGTCCACGGAGGGCCCTTAATTCACCCCTCCACTTT

CDR3 length: 15
D gene: TRBD1
V gene: TRBV12-3/TRBV12-4
clone size: many
J gene: TRBJ2-2
CDR3 protein: CASRLGQVVAGELFF
CDR3 DNA: TGTGCCAGCAGGCTCGGACAGGTGGTGGCCGGGGAGCTGTTTTTT

CDR3 length: 16
D gene: TRBD1
V gene: TRBV18
clone size: few
J gene: TRBJ1-1
CDR3 protein: CASSPGPTGLNTEAFF
CDR3 DNA: TGTGCCAGCTCACCAGGGCCGACAGGGTTGAACACTGAAGCTTTCTTT

CDR3 length: 15
D gene: TRBD2
V gene: TRBV9
clone size: many
J gene: TRBJ2-2
CDR3 protein: CASSLRGINTGELFF
CDR3 DNA: TGTGCCAGCAGCCTGCGGGGGATTAACACCGGGGAGCTGTTTTTT

CDR3 length: 14
D gene: -
V gene: TRBV7-9
clone size: -
J gene: TRBJ2-5
CDR3 protein: CASSTGRGRETQYF
CDR3 DNA: TGTGCCAGCAGCACGGGCAGGGGCCGAGAGACCCAGTACTTC

CDR3 length: 12
D gene: -
V gene: TRBV6-5
clone size: -
J gene: TRBJ2-7
CDR3 protein: CASGRVPYEQYF
CDR3 DNA: TGTGCCAGCGGCAGGGTACCTTACGAGCAGTACTTC

CDR3 length: 16
D gene: -
V gene: TRBV18
clone size: -
J gene: TRBJ2-2
CDR3 protein: CASSPFGDLNTGELFF
CDR3 DNA: TGTGCCAGCTCACCATTTGGGGATTTGAACACCGGGGAGCTGTTTTTT

CDR3 length: 17
D gene: -
V gene: TRBV6-2/TRBV6-3
clone size: few
J gene: TRBJ2-1
CDR3 protein: CASIDRVRAQRGHEQFF
CDR3 DNA: TGTGCCAGCATCGACCGAGTTCGGGCCCAGAGGGGCCATGAGCAGTTCTTC

CDR3 length: 12
D gene: -
V gene: TRBV7-8
clone size: few
J gene: TRBJ1-2
CDR3 protein: CASSLAGDGYTF
CDR3 DNA: TGTGCCAGCAGCTTAGCAGGGGATGGCTACACCTTC

CDR3 length: 13
D gene: -
V gene: TRBV25-1
clone size: -
J gene: TRBJ1-1
CDR3 protein: CASINPWNTEAFF
CDR3 DNA: TGTGCCAGCATAAATCCCTGGAACACTGAAGCTTTCTTT

CDR3 length: 14
D gene: -
V gene: TRBV5-1
clone size: few
J gene: TRBJ2-5
CDR3 protein: CASSSPQGGETQYF
CDR3 DNA: TGCGCCAGCAGCTCGCCACAGGGTGGGGAGACCCAGTACTTC

CDR3 length: 15
D gene: -
V gene: TRBV12-3/TRBV12-4
clone size: few
J gene: TRBJ2-6
CDR3 protein: CASSPAYSGANVLTF
CDR3 DNA: TGTGCCAGCAGCCCAGCCTACTCTGGGGCCAACGTCCTGACTTTC

CDR3 length: 14
D gene: -
V gene: TRBV7-2
clone size: many
J gene: TRBJ2-7
CDR3 protein: CASSPGATSYEQYF
CDR3 DNA: TGTGCCAGCAGCCCGGGGGCCACGTCCTACGAGCAGTACTTC

CDR3 length: 13
D gene: -
V gene: TRBV20-1
clone size: -
J gene: TRBJ1-5
CDR3 protein: CSATTGRYQPQHF
CDR3 DNA: TGCAGTGCTACAACTGGACGGTATCAGCCCCAGCATTTT

CDR3 length: 13
D gene: -
V gene: TRBV7-2
clone size: -
J gene: TRBJ1-3
CDR3 protein: CASTRFSGNTIYF
CDR3 DNA: TGTGCCAGCACTCGCTTCTCTGGAAACACCATATATTTT

CDR3 length: 16
D gene: TRBD1
V gene: TRBV15
clone size: -
J gene: TRBJ2-5
CDR3 protein: CATSGPGTGPRETQYF
CDR3 DNA: TGTGCCACCAGCGGACCCGGGACAGGGCCCCGAGAGACCCAGTACTTC